The 15 T cell receptor beta chains listed next were all sequenced from one sample in a study of cytomegalovirus exposure and HLA in healthy donors. This PCR relied on a set of 60 Vbeta primers and 13 Jbeta primers. The repertoire was sequenced with immunoSEQ multiplex PCR; TCRdb's copy has only in-frame clones and lacks some. The table has about 150,000 clones, about 64% seen once. The sequenced material came from PBMCs. The receptor set was obtained from a man between 60 and 70 years old in good health and CMV-seronegative.

This rearrangement joins TRBV4-1 to TRBJ1-1; 9 nucleotides line up with TRBD1. CDR3 length equals 18 residues. Germline trimming cut 0 bases from V and 5 bases from J; bases unmatched to any gene: 13. Germline V gene sequence: CDR1 MGHRA, CDR2 YSYEKL. The CDR3 nucleotides are TGCGCCAGCAGCCAAGATATTACAGGGGGCCCTCGAGGAACTGAAGCTTTCTTT. It is translated as CASSQDITGGPRGTEAFF.

The rearrangement links TRBV11-3 to TRBJ2-7; 7 bases line up with TRBD1. Germline trimming cut 5 bases from V and 5 bases from J; bases unmatched to any gene: 6. Germline V gives CDR1 SGHNT, CDR2 YENEEA. The CDR3 extends over 13 amino acids. CDR3 loop: CASSPEQGHEQYF. Written as DNA, the CDR3 is TGTGCCAGCAGCCCCGAACAGGGGCACGAGCAGTACTTC.

This rearrangement joins TRBV19 to TRBJ2-5; D remains unclear. V was cut by 3 bases and J by 5 bases, with 13 bases left in between. This CDR3 contains 14 residues. In germline, CDR1 is LNHDA, CDR2 SQIVND (reference sequence). The CDR3 DNA is TGTGCCAGTAGTATTCACTTTGGCGGCGAGACCCAGTACTTC. This translates into CASSIHFGGETQYF. The full variable domain, rest sourced from reference TRBV19 and TRBJ2-5, is DGGITQSPKYLFRKEGQNVTLSCEQNLNHDAMYWYRQDPGQGLRLIYYSQIVNDFQKGDIAEGYSVSREKKESFPLTVTSAQKNPTAFYLCASSIHFGGETQYFGPGTRLLVL.

The chain combines TRBV5-1 with TRBJ1-1; D is unresolved. CDR3 size: 12 residues. Germline V CDR1 and CDR2: SGHRS, YFSETQ. V lost 0 bases and J lost 8, with 8 bases in between. CDR3 sequence reads: CASSLDSGEAFF. The CDR3 nucleotides are TGCGCCAGCAGCTTGGACTCAGGCGAAGCTTTCTTT.

V and J are TRBV5-6 and TRBJ1-2; 8 nucleotides line up with TRBD1. After removal of 1 base from V and 3 bases from J, the junction contained 11 bases not matched to a gene. The CDR3 is 17 amino acids. The germline CDR1 and CDR2 sequences are SGHDT and YYEEEE. CDR3 DNA sequence: TGTGCCAGCAGCTTGACGGACAGGGAGGGACCTTACTATGGCTACACCTTC. This encodes CASSLTDREGPYYGYTF.

This sequence joins TRBV11-2 and TRBJ2-7, with 8 bases matching TRBD2. Germline values: CDR1 SGHAT, CDR2 FQNNGV. V shed 7 bases, J shed 0 bases, and the junction held 11 bases outside the gene matches. The CDR3 is 16 amino acids. CDR3 sequence: CASIRGLAGSSYEQYF. As DNA, the CDR3 is TGTGCCAGCATTAGGGGGTTAGCGGGGAGCTCCTACGAGCAGTACTTC.

This chain uses TRBV7-9 with TRBJ2-7; TRBD1 might be the D (6 bases). The CDR3 loop spans 16 amino acids. Trimming pared 5 bases from V and 2 bases from J, leaving 19 bases between. Germline V gene sequence: CDR1 SEHNR, CDR2 FQNEAQ (reference sequence). CDR3 sequence (DNA): TGTGCCAGCAGCACCCCACAGGGAAGGGCCCCCTACGAGCAGTACTTC. Its protein product is CASSTPQGRAPYEQYF.

The chain joins TRBV5-1 to TRBJ2-5; the D gene is possibly TRBD2 (5 bases). V was cut by 4 bases and J by 0 bases, with 16 bases left in between. CDR1 SGHRS and CDR2 YFSETQ come from the germline V gene. This CDR3 comprises 16 residues. The CDR3 region is CASSHGASGNQETQYF. CDR3 nucleotides: TGCGCCAGCAGCCATGGAGCGAGCGGCAACCAAGAGACCCAGTACTTC.

V and J are TRBV6-5 and TRBJ2-7; maybe TRBD1 (5 bases). The CDR3 is made up of 11 amino acids. Germline values: CDR1 MNHEY, CDR2 SVGAGI. With 5 bases removed from V and 8 bases from J, the gap between germline ends came to 10 bases. The CDR3 DNA sequence: TGTGCCAGCAGTACAGGTTCCAAGCAGTACTTC. Translating it yields CASSTGSKQYF.

This clone was observed once. CDR3 loop: CASSLVGTGEAQPQHF. CDR3 DNA sequence: TGTGCCAGCAGCTTGGTGGGGACAGGGGAGGCCCAGCCCCAGCATTTT. The chain couples TRBV5-8 to TRBJ1-5, with 10 nucleotides matching TRBD1. CDR3 length equals 16 residues. Losses at the gene ends were 0 bases for V and 7 bases for J; bases not matched to a gene: 7. Germline assignment: CDR1 SGHTS and CDR2 YDEGEE.

The rearrangement links TRBV7-9 to TRBJ2-7; possible D gene TRBD1, 6 bases. CDR1 is SEHNR and CDR2 is FQNEAQ in the germline V gene (reference sequence). This CDR3 is built from 14 residues. V lost 2 bases, J lost 2 bases, and 10 bases lay in between. The CDR3 DNA is TGTGCCAGCAGCTTACCAGGGGTCGCCTACGAGCAGTACTTC. Protein product: CASSLPGVAYEQYF.

This clone was seen only a few times. The chain has TRBV7-8 and TRBJ1-1; no firm D call. The CDR3 has 15 residues. Trimming stripped 2 bases from V and 3 bases from J, with 13 bases between. Germline lookup yields CDR1 SGHVS and CDR2 FQNEAQ. CDR3 in amino acids: CASSLNDIWYTEAFF. The CDR3 DNA is TGTGCCAGCAGCTTAAATGACATCTGGTACACTGAAGCTTTCTTT.

The chain uses TRBV27 and TRBJ2-7, with D tentatively TRBD1 (5 bases). This CDR3 region has 16 residues. V lost 2 bases and J 0 bases, leaving 14 bases between the germline ends. CDR1 MNHEY and CDR2 SMNVEV come from the germline V gene (reference sequence). Written as DNA, the CDR3 is TGTGCCAGCAGTTTAATAGGACAACACAGCTCCTACGAGCAGTACTTC. This translates into CASSLIGQHSSYEQYF.

The chain links TRBV30 to TRBJ2-5; TRBD1 matches 9 bases. The CDR3 contains 14 residues. The germline CDR1 and CDR2 sequences are GTSNPN and SVGIG (reference sequence). V dropped 3 bases and J dropped 4; count of bases not matched to a gene: 6. The CDR3 loop reads CAWSGQGRGETQYF. Written as DNA, the CDR3 is TGTGCCTGGAGCGGACAGGGGAGGGGAGAGACCCAGTACTTC.

The rearrangement links TRBV7-2 to TRBJ2-7; maybe TRBD2 (5 bases). The CDR3 consists of 15 residues. The germline V gene encodes CDR1 SGHTA and CDR2 FQGNSA. Trimming left V 2 bases short and J 1 base short, with 12 bases between. The CDR3 protein is CASSLLATRSYEQYF. CDR3 in DNA: TGTGCCAGCAGCTTACTAGCAACTAGGTCCTACGAGCAGTACTTC.